This TCR beta chain comes out of a study of T cell responses to AZD1222 COVID-19 vaccine. The study, taken as a whole, reports: Regions 160-218 and 743-854 held dominance among vaccine-associated CD4 TCRs, which spanned spike.

Sequencing was performed with immunoSEQ multiplex PCR; in TCRdb, only in-frame clones are kept and a portion is missing. This table has tens of thousands of clones, around 88% appearing once. With V trimmed by 4 bases and J by 6 bases, 4 bases remained unmatched. Germline V gene lookup returns CDR1 SGHTA and CDR2 FQGNSA. This CDR3 is built from 13 residues. In the case of this clone: Its antigen is as yet unknown.

This chain links TRBV7-2 with TRBJ2-3, with 7 bases lining up with TRBD2. Source: peripheral blood, taken 28 days after the second dose of the MenACWY control vaccine. The TCR was taken from an adult who received the MenACWY meningococcal vaccine as a control. CDR3 nucleotide sequence: TGTGCCAGCAGCTACGGGGGGTCGGATACGCAGTATTTT. It translates to CASSYGGSDTQYF.